A selection of T cell receptor beta chains follows, all from one sample in a study of blood T cell repertoires in COVID-19. Produced via immunoSEQ multiplex PCR; TCRdb's table is partial and in-frame only. There are about 97,000 clones in the sample; around 87% occur only once, and about 20% lies in the top ten. Sequencing used peripheral blood. These receptor sequences come from a human donor in a cohort sampled during active COVID-19. Each CDR3 is given with its conserved first and last residue. Rows give clone size only sometimes, using once, few, many, or a class for an expanded clone.

clone_size,j_call,v_call,cdr3_aa
NA,TRBJ1-5,TRBV2,CASRQGLYQPQHF
NA,TRBJ2-5,TRBV28,CASSPPAGRAKETQYF
NA,TRBJ2-1,TRBV28,CASSFSGVGPYNEQFF
NA,TRBJ2-5,TRBV3-1/TRBV3-2,CASSQAQGATIRETQYF
NA,TRBJ2-3,TRBV5-8,CASSLTSGGTDTQYF
NA,TRBJ2-1,TRBV29-1,CSAAGSGREYEQFF
NA,TRBJ2-5,TRBV28,CASRTLLETQYF
few,TRBJ2-1,TRBV27,CASSSLTSLQEQFF
NA,TRBJ1-4,TRBV15,CATSRDSNGQALYGDEKLFF
NA,TRBJ1-3,TRBV24-1,CATSDSGGFGNTIYF
NA,TRBJ2-4,TRBV27,CASSLNRAGPQNIQYF
NA,TRBJ2-3,TRBV15,CATSRDNRLAGESDTQYF
NA,TRBJ1-2,TRBV19,CASSTLSQGDFHGYTF
NA,TRBJ2-7,TRBV5-1,CASRLAGRGFYEQYF
once,TRBJ2-1,TRBV9,CASSVGAEGYNEQFF
NA,TRBJ2-3,TRBV24-1,CATSDRTSGSLDTQYF
once,TRBJ2-2,TRBV7-2,CASSSAGGWSGELFF
NA,TRBJ2-3,TRBV4-3,CASSQDDYGGGGTQYF
NA,TRBJ1-5,TRBV7-8,CASSSRVQPQHF
NA,TRBJ2-7,TRBV7-9,CASSLDGSEQYF
once,TRBJ2-2,TRBV15,CATNRGDRDTGELFF
few,TRBJ1-6,TRBV5-1,CASSSSTGDNSPLHF
NA,TRBJ1-6,TRBV6-1,CASSELGGNNSPLHF
NA,TRBJ2-5,TRBV3-1/TRBV3-2,CASSQGTPRSETQYF
NA,TRBJ1-1,TRBV27,CASSVAGNTEAFF
NA,TRBJ2-6,TRBV5-4,CASSLVSGISGANVLTF
NA,TRBJ2-3,TRBV28,CASSLFLGGGTRLAGSTDTQYF
NA,TRBJ1-3,TRBV7-2,CASSPQGNTIYF
NA,TRBJ1-1,TRBV2,CASSEARQGREAFF
NA,TRBJ2-1,TRBV15,CATSRAGNEQFF
NA,TRBJ2-7,TRBV19,CASSIDPSTGLYSYEQYF
NA,TRBJ2-7,TRBV19,CASLSPVRF
NA,TRBJ2-7,TRBV19,CASSIYGDPWAYEQYF
NA,TRBJ2-3,TRBV4-3,CASSQEVASGRTDTQYF
NA,TRBJ2-2,TRBV6-6,CASSQPYGQGVSGELFF
NA,TRBJ1-5,TRBV28,CASSLLGGAEYSNQPQHF
NA,TRBJ2-7,TRBV7-9,CASSPWSSGRAHEQYF
NA,TRBJ1-2,TRBV27,CASSPTGGYGYTF